The TCR beta chain described here comes from a study of cytomegalovirus exposure and HLA in healthy donors. The PCR ran on 60 Vbeta and 13 Jbeta primers. TCRdb keeps only in-frame clones here, not all; method: immunoSEQ multiplex PCR. Here the sample spans about 110,000 clones, over 70% being singletons. Source material: PBMCs. The sequence came from a female donor in good health and CMV-seronegative.

Here the CDR3 reads CASSPEGLAGVDEQFF. The CDR3 DNA is TGCGCCAGCAGCCCTGAGGGACTAGCGGGAGTCGATGAGCAGTTCTTC. The chain joins TRBV5-1 to TRBJ2-1, with 14 bases fitting TRBD2. Germline loops: CDR1 SGHRS, CDR2 YFSETQ. The CDR3 consists of 16 residues. V shed 4 bases, J shed 8 bases, and the junction held 8 bases outside the gene matches. The full variable domain, with the rest looked up from reference TRBV5-1 and TRBJ2-1, is KAGVTQTPRYLIKTRGQQVTLSCSPISGHRSVSWYQQTPGQGLQFLFEYFSETQRNKGNFPGRFSGRQFSNSRSEMNVSTLELGDSALYLCASSPEGLAGVDEQFFGPGTRLTVL.